Listed below are T cell receptor beta chains from one sample, sequenced in a study of T-cell memory formation after mild COVID-19. TCRdb re-derived calls from the 5' RACE reads in MiXCR, one entry per CDR3 protein. The sample consists of 200,000 or so distinct CDR3 sequences, around 15% of them appearing once. Sequenced material: PBMCs or a T cell subset sorted from them (not recorded which). The source of these receptors is an adult woman who had mild COVID-19 (a few samples of this study predate the infection). Cell type and time point are not known. Each CDR3 is given with its conserved first and last residue. Fields, in order: clone size, CDR3 length, V gene, D gene, J gene, CDR3 DNA, CDR3 protein. A D gene is named only where the DNA matches it firmly. A row's size may be missing; if present it is once, few, many or a size class.

size: few
length: 14
V: TRBV6-5
D: NA
J: TRBJ2-7
DNA: TGTGCCAGCAGTTACTCCAGGGGGGACTACGAGCAGTACTTC
CDR3: CASSYSRGDYEQYF

size: many
length: 12
V: TRBV12-3/TRBV12-4
D: TRBD1
J: TRBJ2-7
DNA: TGTGCCAGCAGTCTGACAGGGGCCGAGCAGTACTTC
CDR3: CASSLTGAEQYF

size: few
length: 14
V: TRBV29-1
D: TRBD1
J: TRBJ2-1
DNA: TGCAGCGCTTGGGACAGGGGGCGCGACAATGAGCAGTTCTTC
CDR3: CSAWDRGRDNEQFF

size: NA
length: 11
V: TRBV20-1
D: NA
J: TRBJ1-1
DNA: TGCAGTGCTAGAGAGGGGGTTTCAGCTTTCTTT
CDR3: CSAREGVSAFF

size: NA
length: 9
V: TRBV11-2
D: NA
J: TRBJ1-1
DNA: TGTGCCAGCAGCCTTAGGGCTTTCTTT
CDR3: CASSLRAFF

size: few
length: 16
V: TRBV5-1
D: TRBD2
J: TRBJ2-1
DNA: TGCGCCAGCAGCCGGGGACTAGCGGGGGAACACGATGAGCAGTTCTTC
CDR3: CASSRGLAGEHDEQFF

size: few
length: 17
V: TRBV12-3/TRBV12-4
D: TRBD2
J: TRBJ2-7
DNA: TGTGCCAGCAGTTTAAGGCTAGCGGGAGGGTCATCCTACGAGCAGTACTTC
CDR3: CASSLRLAGGSSYEQYF

size: NA
length: 20
V: TRBV6-2/TRBV6-3
D: TRBD2
J: TRBJ2-5
DNA: TGTGCCAGCAGTTACCCGGCACAAGACCCGGGACTAGCGAACCAAGAGACCCAGTACTTC
CDR3: CASSYPAQDPGLANQETQYF

size: few
length: 15
V: TRBV3-1
D: NA
J: TRBJ1-1
DNA: TGTGCCAGCAGCCAAGATGGGACCTTTACTACTGAAGCTTTCTTT
CDR3: CASSQDGTFTTEAFF

size: many
length: 12
V: TRBV12-3/TRBV12-4
D: NA
J: TRBJ2-1
DNA: TGTGCCAGCAGTCCAGGGGCTGGAGAGCAGTTCTTC
CDR3: CASSPGAGEQFF

size: NA
length: 11
V: TRBV25-1
D: NA
J: TRBJ2-1
DNA: TGTGCCAGCAAGGGTTACAATGAGCAGTTCTTC
CDR3: CASKGYNEQFF

size: NA
length: 16
V: TRBV5-1
D: NA
J: TRBJ2-2
DNA: TGCGCCAGCAGCCTGGACCTAGCGCGGCGCACCGGGGAGCTGTTTTTT
CDR3: CASSLDLARRTGELFF

size: NA
length: 16
V: TRBV20-1
D: TRBD1
J: TRBJ1-6
DNA: TGCAGTGCTAGGGGGCCTACAGGGGCGGATAATTCACCCCTCCACTTT
CDR3: CSARGPTGADNSPLHF

size: NA
length: 15
V: TRBV4-1
D: NA
J: TRBJ1-2
DNA: TGCGCCAGCAGCCTCGGTGGTGGACAGAGCTATGGCTACACCTTC
CDR3: CASSLGGGQSYGYTF

size: NA
length: 16
V: TRBV20-1
D: TRBD2
J: TRBJ2-1
DNA: TGCAGTGCCAAGGCCCATAGCGGGAGCACCTACAATGAGCAGTTCTTC
CDR3: CSAKAHSGSTYNEQFF

size: NA
length: 12
V: TRBV12-3/TRBV12-4
D: NA
J: TRBJ2-6
DNA: TGTGCCAGCAGAGCGACAGGCCACGTCCTGACTTTC
CDR3: CASRATGHVLTF

size: many
length: 13
V: TRBV12-3/TRBV12-4
D: NA
J: TRBJ2-7
DNA: TGTGCCAGCAGTGGCGTCGGAACCTACGAGCAGTACTTC
CDR3: CASSGVGTYEQYF

size: few
length: 18
V: TRBV7-8
D: TRBD1
J: TRBJ1-3
DNA: TGTGCCAGCAGCTTACCCAAGGGACAGGTTCGCTCTGGAAACACCATATATTTT
CDR3: CASSLPKGQVRSGNTIYF

size: few
length: 15
V: TRBV24-1
D: NA
J: TRBJ2-1
DNA: TGTGCCACCCAGGAGGCAGGAGGGTTTTTCAATGAGCAGTTCTTC
CDR3: CATQEAGGFFNEQFF

size: few
length: 18
V: TRBV11-2
D: TRBD2
J: TRBJ2-1
DNA: TGTGCCAGCAGCCTGACCCCCGGGACTAGCGGCTCCTACAATGAGCAGTTCTTC
CDR3: CASSLTPGTSGSYNEQFF

size: NA
length: 15
V: TRBV5-1
D: TRBD2
J: TRBJ2-3
DNA: TGCGCCAGCAGCTTGGCTAGCGGAAGCACAGATACGCAGTATTTT
CDR3: CASSLASGSTDTQYF

size: NA
length: 12
V: TRBV4-3
D: NA
J: TRBJ2-1
DNA: TGCGCCAGCAGCCAAGAAGTGGGTGAGCAGTTCTTC
CDR3: CASSQEVGEQFF

size: few
length: 14
V: TRBV6-5
D: TRBD1
J: TRBJ1-6
DNA: TGTGCCAGCAGCACCGGGACAGGAACTGCACCCCTCCACTTT
CDR3: CASSTGTGTAPLHF

size: many
length: 14
V: TRBV9
D: NA
J: TRBJ1-5
DNA: TGTGCCAGCAGCGTAGACGGGGCCAATCAGCCCCAGCATTTT
CDR3: CASSVDGANQPQHF

size: few
length: 14
V: TRBV6-2/TRBV6-3
D: TRBD1
J: TRBJ1-2
DNA: TGTGCCAGCAGTCCTTTCAGCGGGGGACAGGGCTTCGCCTTC
CDR3: CASSPFSGGQGFAF

size: few
length: 15
V: TRBV5-1
D: NA
J: TRBJ2-5
DNA: TGCGCCAGCAGCGGCGGGACTCAGCGGCGGGAGACCCAGTACTTC
CDR3: CASSGGTQRRETQYF

size: few
length: 12
V: TRBV7-9
D: TRBD1
J: TRBJ2-3
DNA: TGTGCCAGCAGCTTAGGACAGGGTATGCAGTATTTT
CDR3: CASSLGQGMQYF

size: NA
length: 13
V: TRBV7-9
D: NA
J: TRBJ2-7
DNA: TGTGCCAGCAGCTTATCAGGAGAAGGGGGGCATTACTTC
CDR3: CASSLSGEGGHYF

size: few
length: 16
V: TRBV12-3/TRBV12-4
D: TRBD1
J: TRBJ1-1
DNA: TGTGCCAGCAGACTAGGGACAGGCGCCAAGAACACTGAAGCTTTCTTT
CDR3: CASRLGTGAKNTEAFF

size: NA
length: 14
V: TRBV6-2/TRBV6-3
D: NA
J: TRBJ2-2
DNA: TGTGCCAGCAGTTTAGAACTTCACACCGGGGAGCTGTTTTTT
CDR3: CASSLELHTGELFF

size: NA
length: 15
V: TRBV5-1
D: TRBD2
J: TRBJ2-1
DNA: TGCGCCAGCCGGGTCGGGACTAGCGTTGGGAATGAGCAGTTCTTC
CDR3: CASRVGTSVGNEQFF

size: few
length: 13
V: TRBV2
D: NA
J: TRBJ1-5
DNA: TGTGCCAGCAGTGCGGCGAGCAATCAGCCCCAGCATTTT
CDR3: CASSAASNQPQHF

size: NA
length: 15
V: TRBV12-3/TRBV12-4
D: NA
J: TRBJ1-4
DNA: TGTGCCAGCAGTTTAGCAGGGTTGGGGAATGAAAAACTGTTTTTT
CDR3: CASSLAGLGNEKLFF

size: NA
length: 17
V: TRBV7-9
D: TRBD1
J: TRBJ1-3
DNA: TGTGCCAGCAGCCAAGGACAGGGGGCTCACTCTGGAAACACCATATATTTT
CDR3: CASSQGQGAHSGNTIYF

size: few
length: 13
V: TRBV6-5
D: NA
J: TRBJ2-3
DNA: TGTGCCAGCAGGGGCCACGGCACAGATACGCAGTATTTT
CDR3: CASRGHGTDTQYF

size: few
length: 15
V: TRBV6-5
D: NA
J: TRBJ2-7
DNA: TGTGCCAGCAGTTACTCGGCTTCAACAAGTTACGAGCAGTACTTC
CDR3: CASSYSASTSYEQYF

size: NA
length: 15
V: TRBV6-2/TRBV6-3
D: NA
J: TRBJ2-3
DNA: TGTGCCAGCAGTTACGGGCGGGGGCGGGCAGATACGCAGTATTTT
CDR3: CASSYGRGRADTQYF

size: NA
length: 11
V: TRBV2
D: NA
J: TRBJ1-1
DNA: TGTGCCAGCAGTGAGGAAACTGAAGCTTTCTTT
CDR3: CASSEETEAFF

size: NA
length: 15
V: TRBV20-1
D: TRBD1
J: TRBJ2-3
DNA: TGCAGTGCTAGAGATGGGGGACAGGGGGCACATACGCAGTATTTT
CDR3: CSARDGGQGAHTQYF

size: once
length: 15
V: TRBV5-1
D: NA
J: TRBJ1-1
DNA: TGCGCCAGCAGCTTGGGCGAGGGGCGCGTCACTGAAGCTTTCTTT
CDR3: CASSLGEGRVTEAFF

size: NA
length: 15
V: TRBV2
D: TRBD1
J: TRBJ2-4
DNA: TGTGCCAGCAGTTTCGACAGGGGGGACCAAAACATTCAGTACTTC
CDR3: CASSFDRGDQNIQYF

size: NA
length: 13
V: TRBV29-1
D: NA
J: TRBJ1-1
DNA: TGCAGCGTTGCCGACAGGACCCGCACTGAAGCTTTCTTT
CDR3: CSVADRTRTEAFF

size: NA
length: 15
V: TRBV6-5
D: TRBD2
J: TRBJ2-7
DNA: TGTGCCAGCAGTCAAGCGGGGCTAGCGGACTACGAGCAGTACTTC
CDR3: CASSQAGLADYEQYF

size: NA
length: 16
V: TRBV5-1
D: TRBD2
J: TRBJ2-1
DNA: TGCGCCAGCAGCCCCCGGGTAGCGGGGGGATACAATGAGCAGTTCTTC
CDR3: CASSPRVAGGYNEQFF

size: NA
length: 13
V: TRBV5-1
D: TRBD1
J: TRBJ2-7
DNA: TGCGCCAGCAGCCCCGGGACAGGGCTCGAGCAGTACTTC
CDR3: CASSPGTGLEQYF

size: few
length: 16
V: TRBV5-1
D: NA
J: TRBJ1-2
DNA: TGCGCCAGCAGCTTGGGGATTGGACCTGCTAACTATGGCTACACCTTC
CDR3: CASSLGIGPANYGYTF

size: NA
length: 15
V: TRBV6-5
D: NA
J: TRBJ2-1
DNA: TGTGCCAGCACCCCTTTCGACGGAAAGTACAATGAGCAGTTCTTC
CDR3: CASTPFDGKYNEQFF

size: NA
length: 13
V: TRBV4-3
D: NA
J: TRBJ1-2
DNA: TGCGCCAGCAGCCAAGGTCCGAACTATGGCTACACCTTC
CDR3: CASSQGPNYGYTF

size: NA
length: 15
V: TRBV20-1
D: NA
J: TRBJ2-5
DNA: TGCAGTGCTAGGGGTCGGGGGGCGACAGGAGAGACCCAGTACTTC
CDR3: CSARGRGATGETQYF

size: NA
length: 14
V: TRBV5-6
D: NA
J: TRBJ2-1
DNA: TGTGCCAGCAGCTATGACAGGGAGGGGAATGAGCAGTTCTTC
CDR3: CASSYDREGNEQFF

size: few
length: 16
V: TRBV20-1
D: NA
J: TRBJ1-5
DNA: TGCAGTGCTAGCGGCAGGGGAGTATTTCACAATCAGCCCCAGCATTTT
CDR3: CSASGRGVFHNQPQHF

size: NA
length: 20
V: TRBV6-5
D: NA
J: TRBJ2-3
DNA: TGTGCCAGCAGTCGCGGACGAGCGCGGCGGCTCAATAGGGGCACAGATACGCAGTATTTT
CDR3: CASSRGRARRLNRGTDTQYF

size: NA
length: 15
V: TRBV20-1
D: NA
J: TRBJ1-5
DNA: TGCAGTGGGGCCGGGGGCGCCGGGGTCAATCAGCCCCAGCATTTT
CDR3: CSGAGGAGVNQPQHF

size: NA
length: 15
V: TRBV7-2
D: NA
J: TRBJ2-3
DNA: TGTGCCAGCAGCAGGAATACGGGCCGCACAGATACGCAGTATTTT
CDR3: CASSRNTGRTDTQYF

size: NA
length: 17
V: TRBV4-1
D: NA
J: TRBJ1-3
DNA: TGCGCCAGCAGCCAAGACGGTCAGTCTCGCTCTGGAAACACCATATATTTT
CDR3: CASSQDGQSRSGNTIYF

size: NA
length: 15
V: TRBV7-9
D: NA
J: TRBJ1-3
DNA: TGTGCCAGCAGCTTACAGGCTTACTCTGGAAACACCATATATTTT
CDR3: CASSLQAYSGNTIYF

size: few
length: 16
V: TRBV3-1
D: TRBD2
J: TRBJ2-2
DNA: TGTGCCAGCAGTCCTAGAGGGAGGGCCGACACCGGGGAGCTGTTTTTT
CDR3: CASSPRGRADTGELFF